The next 9 T cell receptor beta chains were all read from a single sample in a study of T cells after yellow fever vaccination. Using its own MiXCR run on the 5' RACE reads, TCRdb lists one record per CDR3 protein. The sample lists some 320,000 distinct CDR3 sequences, approximately 12% seen once, with over 3% in the top ten. Source: CD4+ T cells sorted from PBMCs, taken 45 days after the yellow fever booster vaccination. The receptor source for this set is a man younger than 35 who received the YFV17D yellow fever vaccine.

This chain joins TRBV6-6 and TRBJ1-5, with TRBD1 identical over 8 bases. The trim removed 5 bases at V and 4 bases at J, leaving 7 bases unmatched. CDR1 and CDR2 (germline): MNHNY, SVGAGI (reference sequence). CDR3 length: 15 residues. The CDR3 sequence: CASSLDRALNQPQHF. DNA for the CDR3: TGTGCCAGCAGTCTGGACAGGGCATTAAATCAGCCCCAGCATTTT.

The chain employs TRBV4-1 and TRBJ2-2; D not certain. Trimming left V 8 bases short and J 7 bases short, with 8 bases between. There are 11 residues in the CDR3. Germline V gene data show CDR1 as MGHRA and CDR2 as YSYEKL. The CDR3, as DNA: TGCGCCAGCGGAAAGAGCGGGGAGCTGTTTTTT. Residues: CASGKSGELFF.

The chain carries TRBV4-3 and TRBJ2-1, with 9 positions matching TRBD1. Germline V gene lookup returns CDR1 LGHNA and CDR2 YSLEER. V trimming: 4 bases; J trimming: 4 bases; junction bases outside the gene matches: 5. The CDR3 runs 15 residues. The CDR3 region has the DNA TGCGCCAGCAGCCCGGGACAGGGAAATTACAATGAGCAGTTCTTC. It codes for CASSPGQGNYNEQFF.

This clonotype was observed a handful of times. The gene calls are TRBV7-2 and TRBJ1-1, with D possibly matching TRBD1 (5 bases). The germline V and J ends were trimmed by 3 bases and 5 bases, with 10 bases remaining between them. The germline CDR1 and CDR2 sequences are SGHTA and FQGNSA. The CDR3 spans 13 residues. CDR3 protein: CASSFAEGTEAFF. DNA for the CDR3: TGTGCCAGCAGCTTTGCGGAGGGGACTGAAGCTTTCTTT.

This clonotype showed up many times. Here the CDR3 reads CASSVDPGTPGNTIYF. The CDR3 bases are TGCGCCAGCAGCGTGGACCCCGGGACCCCTGGAAACACCATATATTTT. This chain connects TRBV5-1 to TRBJ1-3; weak D call: TRBD1 (5 bases). Trimming took 4 bases from V and 2 from J, leaving 16 bases between them. The germline gives CDR1 SGHRS, CDR2 YFSETQ. The CDR3 length is 16 residues.

This clonotype was detected many times. This chain links TRBV20-1 with TRBJ1-1; D uncertain. The germline CDR1 and CDR2 sequences are DFQATT and SNEGSKA (reference sequence). Trimming cost V 0 bases and J 7 bases, with 3 bases left between them. This CDR3 spans 10 amino acids. CDR3 in DNA: TGCAGTGCTAGAGACAATGAAGCTTTCTTT. This translates into CSARDNEAFF.

This clonotype showed up just a few times. J is TRBJ2-2 and V is TRBV7-9; D possibly corresponds to TRBD2 (5 bases). The CDR3 spans 15 residues. CDR1 SEHNR and CDR2 FQNEAQ come from the germline V gene (reference sequence). With 5 bases removed from V and 2 bases from J, the gap between germline ends came to 12 bases. This CDR3 reads CASSIVPGNTGELFF. CDR3 DNA sequence: TGTGCCAGCAGCATAGTTCCGGGAAACACCGGGGAGCTGTTTTTT.

This clonotype has more than one count but fewer than ten. The V call is TRBV5-1, the J call TRBJ1-6; the D is unclear. This CDR3 is built from 13 residues. CDR1 is SGHRS and CDR2 is YFSETQ in the germline V gene. Trimming pared 4 bases from V and 9 bases from J, leaving 11 bases between. The CDR3 protein is CASSQLEGSPLHF. For the CDR3, the DNA is TGCGCCAGCAGCCAGCTGGAGGGTTCACCCCTCCACTTT.

V and J are TRBV25-1 and TRBJ1-1; TRBD1 is a possible D gene (5 bases). Trimming left V 4 bases short and J 1 base short, with 16 bases between. The CDR3 has 16 amino acids. The germline V gene encodes CDR1 MGHDK and CDR2 SYGVNS. DNA for the CDR3: TGTGCCAGCAGTGCAAGGTTGGGTCAGGGGAACACTGAAGCTTTCTTT. Its protein product is CASSARLGQGNTEAFF.